This T cell receptor beta chain is from a study of cytotoxic CD8 clonotypes in ibrutinib-treated CLL. Study context: Included were 11 relapsed/refractory and roughly 15 treatment-naive patients, of whom some 17 were IGHV unmutated. The study's findings and limits: Rare overall, public clonotypes shrank or held steady under therapy. Clonality (at baseline) was higher than in age-matched healthy donors and tracked circulating CD8+ T-cell counts.

This CDR3 spans 20 amino acids. J was trimmed by 3 bases and V by 0 bases; bases with no gene match: 13. Germline CDR1 and CDR2: SGDLS and YYNGEE. In regard to this clone: Its specificity is not known.

The assay was immunoSEQ multiplex PCR, and TCRdb's table has in-frame clones only and misses some. The repertoire includes 250,000 to 350,000 clones, around 77% of them detected once, and about 5.3% sits in the top ten. The TCR comes from a human donor with chronic lymphocytic leukemia. The rearrangement joins TRBV9 to TRBJ2-3; 13 nucleotides agree with TRBD2. Sequencing was performed on PBMCs, taken at disease progression, from a patient treated with ibrutinib. The CDR3 reads CASSVASLTSGGLKTDTQYF. The CDR3 region has the DNA TGTGCCAGCAGCGTAGCTTCGTTGACTAGCGGGGGGCTTAAAACAGATACGCAGTATTTT.